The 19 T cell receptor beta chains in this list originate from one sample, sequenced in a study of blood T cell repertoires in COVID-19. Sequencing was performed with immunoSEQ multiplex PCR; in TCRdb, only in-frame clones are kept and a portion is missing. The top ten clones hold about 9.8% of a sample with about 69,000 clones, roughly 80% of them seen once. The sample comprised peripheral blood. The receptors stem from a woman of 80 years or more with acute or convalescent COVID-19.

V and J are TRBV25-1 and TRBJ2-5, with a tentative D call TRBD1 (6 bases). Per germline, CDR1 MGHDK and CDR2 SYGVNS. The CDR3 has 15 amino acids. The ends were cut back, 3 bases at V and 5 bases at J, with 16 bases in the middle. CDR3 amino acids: CASSEPGALGETQYF. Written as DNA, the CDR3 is TGTGCCAGCAGTGAGCCAGGGGCTCTAGGGGAGACCCAGTACTTC.

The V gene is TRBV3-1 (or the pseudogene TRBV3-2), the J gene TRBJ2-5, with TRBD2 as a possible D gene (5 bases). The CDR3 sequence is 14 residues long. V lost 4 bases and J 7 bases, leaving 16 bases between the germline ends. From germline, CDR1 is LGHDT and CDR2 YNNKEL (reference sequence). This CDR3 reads CASSPMGARGTQYF. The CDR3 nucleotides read TGTGCCAGCAGCCCGATGGGAGCAAGAGGGACCCAGTACTTC.

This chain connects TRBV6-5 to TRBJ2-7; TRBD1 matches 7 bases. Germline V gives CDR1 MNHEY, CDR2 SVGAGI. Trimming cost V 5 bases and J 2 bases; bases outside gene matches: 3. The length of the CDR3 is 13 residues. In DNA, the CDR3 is TGTGCCAGCAGTAGGGACAGAGCCTACGAGCAGTACTTC. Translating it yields CASSRDRAYEQYF.

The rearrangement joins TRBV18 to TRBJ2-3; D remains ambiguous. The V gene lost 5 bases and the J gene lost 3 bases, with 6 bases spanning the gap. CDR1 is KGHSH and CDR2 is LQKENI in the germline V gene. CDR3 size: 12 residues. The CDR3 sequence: CASSTETDTQYF. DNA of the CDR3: TGTGCCAGCTCAACGGAGACAGATACGCAGTATTTT.

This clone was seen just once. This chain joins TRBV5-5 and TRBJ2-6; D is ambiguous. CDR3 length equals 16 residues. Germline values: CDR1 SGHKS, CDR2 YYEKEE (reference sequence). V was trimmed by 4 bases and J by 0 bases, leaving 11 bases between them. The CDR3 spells CASSLLTSSGANVLTF. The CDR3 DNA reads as TGTGCCAGCAGCCTCCTCACCAGCTCTGGGGCCAACGTCCTGACTTTC.

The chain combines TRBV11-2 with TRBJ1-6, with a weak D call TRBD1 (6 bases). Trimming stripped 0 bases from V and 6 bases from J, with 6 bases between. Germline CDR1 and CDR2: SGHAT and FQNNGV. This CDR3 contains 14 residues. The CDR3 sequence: CASSLDRGNSPLHF. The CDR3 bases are TGTGCCAGCAGCTTAGACAGGGGTAATTCACCCCTCCACTTT.

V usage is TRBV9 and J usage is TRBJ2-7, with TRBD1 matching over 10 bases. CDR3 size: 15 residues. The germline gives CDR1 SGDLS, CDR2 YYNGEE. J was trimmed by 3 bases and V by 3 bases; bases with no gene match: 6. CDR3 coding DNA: TGTGCCAGCAGCGAGGCCGGGACAGGGGTCTACGAGCAGTACTTC. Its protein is CASSEAGTGVYEQYF.

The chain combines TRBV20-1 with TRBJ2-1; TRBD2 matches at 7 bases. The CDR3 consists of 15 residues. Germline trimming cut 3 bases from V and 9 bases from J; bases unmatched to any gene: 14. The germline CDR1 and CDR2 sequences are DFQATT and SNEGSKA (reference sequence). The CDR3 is CSASPSGRKRSEQFF. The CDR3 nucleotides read TGCAGTGCTAGTCCTAGCGGAAGAAAGAGGAGTGAGCAGTTCTTC.

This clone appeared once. As DNA, the CDR3 is TGTGCCAGCAGTGGGTTGGACAGAACCTACAATGAGCAGTTCTTC. Encoded protein: CASSGLDRTYNEQFF. The chain is built from TRBV2 and TRBJ2-1; tentatively, D is TRBD1 (6 bases). CDR1 and CDR2 (germline): SNHLY, FYNNEI. Trimming removed 4 bases from V and 2 bases from J, with 12 bases in between. The CDR3 has 15 amino acids.

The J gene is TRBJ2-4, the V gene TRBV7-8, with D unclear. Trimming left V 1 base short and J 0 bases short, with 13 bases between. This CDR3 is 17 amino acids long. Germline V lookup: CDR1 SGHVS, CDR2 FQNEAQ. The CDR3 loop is CASSLGGLLLAKNIQYF. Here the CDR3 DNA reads TGTGCCAGCAGCTTAGGTGGCCTGCTCCTAGCCAAAAACATTCAGTACTTC.

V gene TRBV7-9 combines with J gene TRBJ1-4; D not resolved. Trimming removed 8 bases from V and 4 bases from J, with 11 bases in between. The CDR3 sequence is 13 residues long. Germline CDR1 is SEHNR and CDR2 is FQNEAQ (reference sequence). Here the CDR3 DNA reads TGTGCCAGCGCGAAGCCGGGTAATGAAAAACTGTTTTTT. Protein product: CASAKPGNEKLFF.

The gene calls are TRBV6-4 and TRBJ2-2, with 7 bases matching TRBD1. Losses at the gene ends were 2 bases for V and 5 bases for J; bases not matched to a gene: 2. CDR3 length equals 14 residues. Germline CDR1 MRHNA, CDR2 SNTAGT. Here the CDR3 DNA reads TGTGCCAGCAGTGACCAACAGGGGACCGGGGAGCTGTTTTTT. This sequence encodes CASSDQQGTGELFF.

The CDR3 region is CLPSNQPQHF. CDR3 sequence (DNA): TGTCTTCCTAGCAATCAGCCCCAGCATTTT. The V gene is TRBV27, the J gene TRBJ1-5; no clear D gene. The CDR3 extends over 10 amino acids. Germline CDR1 reads MNHEY; CDR2 reads SMNVEV (reference sequence).

The CDR3 nucleotides are TGTGCCAGCAGTGAAGCGCATAGCCCGAGCTCCTACAATGAGCAGTTCTTC. Protein: CASSEAHSPSSYNEQFF. The V and J genes are TRBV6-1 and TRBJ2-1, with unresolved D. Trimming removed 0 bases from V and 0 bases from J, with 12 bases in between. Germline assignment: CDR1 MNHNS and CDR2 SASEGT. This CDR3 is 17 amino acids long.

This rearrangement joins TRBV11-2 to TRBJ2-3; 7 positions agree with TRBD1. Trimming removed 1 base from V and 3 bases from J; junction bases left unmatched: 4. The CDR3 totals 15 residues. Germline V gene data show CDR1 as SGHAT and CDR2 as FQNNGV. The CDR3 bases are TGTGCCAGCAGCTTAGGAGGGGGCAGAACAGATACGCAGTATTTT. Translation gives CASSLGGGRTDTQYF.

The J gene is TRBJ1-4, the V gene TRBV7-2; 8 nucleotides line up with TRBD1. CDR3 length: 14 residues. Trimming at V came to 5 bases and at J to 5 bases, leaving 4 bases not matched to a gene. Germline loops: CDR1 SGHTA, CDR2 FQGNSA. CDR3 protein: CASSPGQVNEKLFF. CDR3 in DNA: TGTGCCAGCAGCCCGGGACAGGTCAATGAAAAACTGTTTTTT. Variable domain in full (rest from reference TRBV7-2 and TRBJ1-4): GAGVSQSPSNKVTEKGKDVELRCDPISGHTALYWYRQSLGQGLEFLIYFQGNSAPDKSGLPSDRFSAERTGGSVSTLTIQRTQQEDSAVYLCASSPGQVNEKLFFGSGTQLSVL.

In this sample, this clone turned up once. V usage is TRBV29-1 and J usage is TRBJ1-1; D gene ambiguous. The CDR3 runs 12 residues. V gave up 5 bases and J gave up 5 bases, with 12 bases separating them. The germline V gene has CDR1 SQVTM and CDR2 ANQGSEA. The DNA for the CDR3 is TGCAGCGTTCGCGGATTGGAGACTGAAGCTTTCTTT. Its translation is CSVRGLETEAFF.

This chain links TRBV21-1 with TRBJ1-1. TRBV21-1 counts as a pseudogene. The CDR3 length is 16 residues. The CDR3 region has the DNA TGTGCCAGCAGCAAAGAGGGAGGGACTCGTGGGACTGAAGCTTTCTTT. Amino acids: CASSKEGGTRGTEAFF.

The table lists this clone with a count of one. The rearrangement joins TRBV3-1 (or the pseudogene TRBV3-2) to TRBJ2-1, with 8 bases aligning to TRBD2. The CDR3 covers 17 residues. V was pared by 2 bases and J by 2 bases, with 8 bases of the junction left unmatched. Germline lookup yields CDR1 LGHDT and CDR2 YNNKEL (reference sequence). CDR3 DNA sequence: TGTGCCAGCAGCCAACTCACGGGAGGGGAACCCTACAATGAGCAGTTCTTC. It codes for CASSQLTGGEPYNEQFF.